The 26 T cell receptor beta chains in this list originate from one sample, sequenced in a study of response to subunit inactivated influenza vaccine. Using its own MiXCR run on the RT-PCR reads, TCRdb lists one record per CDR3 protein. The data hold over 450,000 distinct CDR3 sequences, with roughly 13% observed a single time. This material consisted of PBMCs from blood, taken roughly 45 days after vaccination. The receptors were gathered from a man in his forties or fifties who received an inactivated influenza vaccine.

Only a few counts were recorded for this clonotype. The rearrangement uses TRBV20-1 and TRBJ2-5; TRBD2 might be the D (6 bases). This CDR3 has 15 residues. V was clipped by 3 bases and J by 3 bases, with 17 bases between them. The V gene's germline CDR1 is DFQATT and CDR2 SNEGSKA (reference sequence). The CDR3 DNA is TGCAGTGCTAGTGGCCTCGGGGGTCAGGAAGAGACCCAGTACTTC. It yields the protein CSASGLGGQEETQYF.

The V gene is TRBV4-3, the J gene TRBJ2-7, with D unclear. This CDR3 spans 14 amino acids. The germline V gene has CDR1 LGHNA and CDR2 YSLEER. V lost 0 bases and J lost 3, with 9 bases in between. The CDR3 loop reads CASSQDHQSYEQYF. The CDR3 DNA sequence: TGCGCCAGCAGCCAAGACCATCAGAGCTACGAGCAGTACTTC.

The gene calls are TRBV28 and TRBJ2-3, with TRBD2 as a possible D gene (6 bases). Trimming removed 5 bases at V and 2 bases at J, with 11 bases between. The CDR3 covers 14 residues. Germline lookup yields CDR1 MDHEN and CDR2 SYDVKM. CDR3 coding DNA: TGTGCCAGCAGTACGGGACTTAACACAGATACGCAGTATTTT. It specifies CASSTGLNTDTQYF.

The rearrangement joins TRBV5-1 to TRBJ2-1, with 11 bases fitting TRBD2. Trimming at V came to 4 bases and at J to 2 bases, leaving 8 bases not matched to a gene. This CDR3 region has 17 residues. CDR1 and CDR2 (germline): SGHRS, YFSETQ. The CDR3 DNA reads as TGCGCCAGCAGCGCGAGGACTAGCGGGCTAACCTACAATGAGCAGTTCTTC. Encoded protein: CASSARTSGLTYNEQFF.

This rearrangement joins TRBV29-1 to TRBJ1-4; possibly TRBD1 for D (5 bases). CDR3 length: 14 residues. V was pared by 3 bases and J by 10 bases, with 18 bases between. CDR1 is SQVTM, CDR2 ANQGSEA, per germline. This chain's CDR3 is CSVEAGWGSGKLFF. CDR3 DNA sequence: TGCAGCGTTGAGGCCGGTTGGGGCTCGGGAAAACTGTTTTTT.

V and J are TRBV10-3 and TRBJ2-7, with a possible D match to TRBD2 (6 bases). CDR3 length equals 17 residues. Germline V CDR1 and CDR2: ENHRY, SYGVKD. The germline V and J ends were trimmed by 4 bases and 1 base, with 20 bases remaining between them. In nucleotides, the CDR3 is TGTGCCATCAGTGGGGAGGTCCCCCCATCCCGTTCCTACGAGCAGTACTTC. Its protein is CAISGEVPPSRSYEQYF.

The chain carries TRBV10-3 and TRBJ2-7; possible D gene TRBD2, 5 bases. Germline CDR1 ENHRY, CDR2 SYGVKD. The CDR3 totals 11 residues. V gave up 8 bases and J gave up 1 base, with 6 bases separating them. As DNA, the CDR3 is TGTGCCATCCGGACTTCCTACGAGCAGTACTTC. Encoded protein: CAIRTSYEQYF.

The sample holds many counts of this clonotype. The V gene is TRBV20-1, the J gene TRBJ2-1; D might be TRBD2 (5 bases). The CDR3 covers 14 residues. Germline CDR1 reads DFQATT; CDR2 reads SNEGSKA (reference sequence). With 6 bases removed from V and 4 bases from J, the gap between germline ends came to 16 bases. The CDR3 loop is CSATAVRNYNEQFF. The CDR3 coding sequence is TGCAGTGCAACAGCGGTGCGGAATTACAATGAGCAGTTCTTC.

J is TRBJ2-7 and V is TRBV7-2; D may correspond to TRBD1 or TRBD2 (6 bases each). Germline V gene data show CDR1 as SGHTA and CDR2 as FQGNSA. The CDR3 is 13 residues long. V was clipped by 7 bases and J by 7 bases, with 17 bases between them. The CDR3 sequence is CASIPLGGREQYF. Written as DNA, the CDR3 is TGTGCCAGCATCCCCCTGGGGGGCCGGGAGCAGTACTTC.

The V gene is TRBV6-4, the J gene TRBJ1-6, with D uncertain. V lost 6 bases to trimming and J lost 6 bases, with 15 bases between them. The length of the CDR3 is 15 residues. Looked up from germline, CDR1 is MRHNA and CDR2 is SNTAGT. The CDR3 reads CASSAVSTLNSPLHF. The DNA of the CDR3 is TGTGCCAGCAGCGCCGTGTCGACCCTTAATTCACCCCTCCACTTT.

This clonotype was seen a handful of times. The V and J genes are TRBV15 and TRBJ2-5; D is ambiguous. The CDR3 has 14 amino acids. V shed 3 bases and J shed 5 bases, with 13 bases lying between them. Germline CDR1 LNHNV, CDR2 YYDKDF (reference sequence). CDR3 sequence (DNA): TGTGCCACCAGCAGGTTAGCAGTTAGTGAGACCCAGTACTTC. Translating gives CATSRLAVSETQYF.

V gene TRBV20-1 combines with J gene TRBJ2-7; maybe TRBD1 (5 bases). The V gene lost 3 bases and the J gene lost 8 bases, with 17 bases spanning the gap. There are 13 residues in the CDR3. Germline V gene sequence: CDR1 DFQATT, CDR2 SNEGSKA (reference sequence). CDR3 residues: CSARESGSNKQYF. The CDR3 coding sequence is TGCAGTGCTAGGGAATCAGGGTCCAACAAGCAGTACTTC.

At least ten counts were recorded for this clonotype. The chain employs TRBV20-1 and TRBJ2-7, with D perhaps TRBD1 or TRBD2 (6 bases each). Germline CDR1 DFQATT, CDR2 SNEGSKA (reference sequence). CDR3 length: 13 amino acids. V gave up 2 bases and J gave up 3 bases, with 11 bases separating them. As DNA, the CDR3 is TGCAGTGCTAGACGCGGGACAAACTACGAGCAGTACTTC. Amino acids: CSARRGTNYEQYF.

There are a few counts of this clonotype. This sequence joins TRBV7-8 and TRBJ2-7, with 12 nucleotides matching TRBD2. This CDR3 comprises 16 residues. Trimming cost V 6 bases and J 6 bases; bases outside gene matches: 12. The germline gives CDR1 SGHVS, CDR2 FQNEAQ. The CDR3 DNA follows: TGTGCCAGCAGACCTAGCGGGGGGGCTCCTACGGGCGAGCAGTACTTC. Its translation is CASRPSGGAPTGEQYF.

The chain has TRBV28 and TRBJ1-5; no reliable D call. The germline V gene has CDR1 MDHEN and CDR2 SYDVKM. The CDR3 sequence is 14 residues long. V was clipped by 7 bases and J by 2 bases, with 12 bases between them. The CDR3 spells CASKKAWGNQPQHF. CDR3 nucleotide sequence: TGTGCCAGCAAAAAGGCGTGGGGCAATCAGCCCCAGCATTTT.

This clonotype was detected a few times. V and J are TRBV9 and TRBJ2-3, with 7 bases fitting TRBD2. This CDR3 is built from 19 residues. The germline V gene has CDR1 SGDLS and CDR2 YYNGEE. The J segment lost 0 bases and the V segment lost 3 bases, leaving 16 bases of the junction unmatched. This CDR3 reads CASSARLARGTFSTDTQYF. CDR3 nucleotide sequence: TGTGCCAGCAGCGCCCGGCTAGCGCGGGGGACCTTTAGCACAGATACGCAGTATTTT.

The V call is TRBV5-1, the J call TRBJ1-1, with 10 positions matching TRBD1. The CDR3 is 16 amino acids. V lost 0 bases, J lost 2 bases, and 4 bases stayed unmatched. CDR1 and CDR2 from the germline V gene are SGHRS and YFSETQ. As DNA, the CDR3 is TGCGCCAGCAGCTTGGTGGGGACAGGGGATAACACTGAAGCTTTCTTT. It translates to CASSLVGTGDNTEAFF.

This clonotype was observed at least ten times. This rearrangement joins TRBV5-1 to TRBJ2-1; 8 positions agree with TRBD2. CDR1 and CDR2 from the germline V gene are SGHRS and YFSETQ. V dropped 4 bases and J dropped 0; count of bases not matched to a gene: 6. The CDR3 extends over 16 amino acids. The DNA of the CDR3 is TGCGCCAGCAGCAAAAGCGGGGGAGACTCCTACAATGAGCAGTTCTTC. Residues: CASSKSGGDSYNEQFF.

This clonotype has a handful of counts. The CDR3 DNA follows: TGTGCCAGCAGCCAAGAGAGGACACCGCAATCTAACACTGAAGCTTTCTTT. The encoded protein is CASSQERTPQSNTEAFF. V is TRBV3-1 and J is TRBJ1-1; D is possibly TRBD1 (5 bases). The CDR3 totals 17 residues. Germline V lookup: CDR1 LGHDT, CDR2 YNNKEL (reference sequence). The V gene lost 0 bases and the J gene lost 2 bases, with 16 bases spanning the gap.

The chain couples TRBV5-1 to TRBJ2-1; 7 bases agree with TRBD2. V gave up 5 bases and J gave up 9 bases; unmatched junction bases: 11. CDR3 length: 14 amino acids. From germline, CDR1 is SGHRS and CDR2 YFSETQ. The CDR3 coding sequence is TGCGCCAGCAGTTCCGGGCCGGGGGGTCTTGAGCAGTTCTTC. Translation gives CASSSGPGGLEQFF.

In this sample, this clonotype turned up a few times. CDR3 bases: TGTGCCAGCAGCACCTCGGGACTCTCCGGAAACACCATATATTTT. This encodes CASSTSGLSGNTIYF. V is TRBV9 and J is TRBJ1-3, with TRBD1 as a possible D gene (5 bases). CDR1 SGDLS and CDR2 YYNGEE come from the germline V gene. V dropped 4 bases and J dropped 4 bases, with 15 bases sitting between them. The CDR3 contains 15 residues. The whole variable domain, filled in from reference TRBV9 and TRBJ1-3, reads DSGVTQTPKHLITATGQRVTLRCSPRSGDLSVYWYQQSLDQGLQFLIQYYNGEERAKGNILERFSAQQFPDLHSELNLSSLELGDSALYFCASSTSGLSGNTIYFGEGSWLTVV.

The sample holds a few counts of this clonotype. The rearrangement links TRBV5-1 to TRBJ1-5; D is possibly TRBD1 (6 bases). The V gene's germline CDR1 is SGHRS and CDR2 YFSETQ. Trimming shortened V by 0 bases and J by 1 base, and 8 bases separated the two germline ends. This CDR3 spans 15 amino acids. CDR3 DNA: TGCGCCAGCAGCTTGGGAGGGGGAAGCAATCAGCCCCAGCATTTT. Amino acids: CASSLGGGSNQPQHF.

The chain recombines TRBV4-3 with TRBJ2-2; TRBD2 matches 15 bases. CDR1 and CDR2 (germline): LGHNA, YSLEER. Unmatched junction bases numbered 3, after V lost 5 bases and J lost 5 bases. This CDR3 is built from 16 residues. The CDR3, as DNA: TGCGCCAGCAGCGGACTAGCGGGAGGGCGGACCGGGGAGCTGTTTTTT. This codes for CASSGLAGGRTGELFF.

In its sample, this clonotype was seen a few times. V usage is TRBV2 and J usage is TRBJ2-7; possible D gene TRBD1, 6 bases. Germline V gives CDR1 SNHLY, CDR2 FYNNEI. Trimming took off 6 bases at V and 0 bases at J, with 12 bases between the two ends. The CDR3 has 14 residues. CDR3 residues: CASRATQGSYEQYF. The CDR3 DNA is TGTGCCAGCAGAGCGACACAGGGCTCCTACGAGCAGTACTTC.

The gene calls are TRBV29-1 and TRBJ2-1, with 12 bases aligning to TRBD1. The CDR3 totals 12 residues. Germline V gene lookup returns CDR1 SQVTM and CDR2 ANQGSEA. Losses at the gene ends were 6 bases for V and 7 bases for J; bases not matched to a gene: 1. The DNA of the CDR3 is TGCAGCGTGGGACAGGGGGCGAATGAGCAGTTCTTC. As protein: CSVGQGANEQFF.

This clonotype was observed a few times. The chain carries TRBV10-3 and TRBJ1-1, with a possible D match to TRBD1 (5 bases). The CDR3 runs to 15 residues. Germline V lookup: CDR1 ENHRY, CDR2 SYGVKD. With 7 bases removed from V and 7 bases from J, the gap between germline ends came to 22 bases. The CDR3: CAINDGTSLPGEAFF. CDR3 coding DNA: TGTGCCATCAACGACGGGACCTCCCTTCCTGGTGAAGCTTTCTTT.